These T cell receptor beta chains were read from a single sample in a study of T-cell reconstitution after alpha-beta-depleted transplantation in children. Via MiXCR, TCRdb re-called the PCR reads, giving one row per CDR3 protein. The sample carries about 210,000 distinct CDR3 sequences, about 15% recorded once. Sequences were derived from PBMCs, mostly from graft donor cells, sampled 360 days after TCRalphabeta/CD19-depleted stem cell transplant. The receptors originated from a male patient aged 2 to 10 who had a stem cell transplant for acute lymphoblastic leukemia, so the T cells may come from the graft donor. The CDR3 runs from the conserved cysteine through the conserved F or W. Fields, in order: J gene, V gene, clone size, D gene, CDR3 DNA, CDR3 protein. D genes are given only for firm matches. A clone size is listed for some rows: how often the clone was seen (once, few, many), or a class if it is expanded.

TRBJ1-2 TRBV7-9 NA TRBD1 TGTGCCAGCACCGGACAGGGTGACTATGGCTACACCTTC CASTGQGDYGYTF
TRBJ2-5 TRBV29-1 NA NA TGCAGCGTTGAAGTAGCGGAAGAGACCCAGTACTTC CSVEVAEETQYF
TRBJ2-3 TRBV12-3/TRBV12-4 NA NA TGTGCCAGCAGTTTTAGCACCGGAGATACGCAGTATTTT CASSFSTGDTQYF
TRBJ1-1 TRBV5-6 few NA TGTGCCAGCAGCTTGTCCGTTTCGGACACTGAAGCTTTCTTT CASSLSVSDTEAFF
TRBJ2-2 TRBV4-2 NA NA TGTGCCAGCAGCCAAGATGGGGGTTGGACCGGGGAGCTGTTTTTT CASSQDGGWTGELFF
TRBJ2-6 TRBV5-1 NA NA TGCGCCAGCAGCTTGGGACAATCTGGGGCCAACGTCCTGACTTTC CASSLGQSGANVLTF
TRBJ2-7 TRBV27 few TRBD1 TGTGCCAGCAGTTTATTTAGGACAGGGGGAGACTACGAGCAGTACTTC CASSLFRTGGDYEQYF
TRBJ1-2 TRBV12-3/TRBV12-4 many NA TGTGCCAGCAGTCCGCATCGAGGGATAAACTATGGCTACACCTTC CASSPHRGINYGYTF
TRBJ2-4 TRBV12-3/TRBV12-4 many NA TGTGCCAGCAGTTCAGGGGCTCTGGGCAAAAACATTCAGTACTTC CASSSGALGKNIQYF
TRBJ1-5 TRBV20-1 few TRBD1 TGCAGTGCTAGAAAAACAGGGGGCGCCGATCAGCCCCAGCATTTT CSARKTGGADQPQHF
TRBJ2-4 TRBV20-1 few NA TGCAGTGCTAGATTTTTAGGGGACATAGCCAAAAACATTCAGTACTTC CSARFLGDIAKNIQYF
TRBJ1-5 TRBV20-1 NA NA TGCAGTGCTAGAGTGGGGGAGAATCAGCCCCAGCATTTT CSARVGENQPQHF
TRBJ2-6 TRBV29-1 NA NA TGCAGCGTTGAAACGGGAGAGCTTGGGGCCAACGTCCTGACTTTC CSVETGELGANVLTF
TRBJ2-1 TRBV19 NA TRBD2 TGTGCCAGTAGGGGACACCGGACTAGCGGATGGGCCTACAATGAGCAGTTCTTC CASRGHRTSGWAYNEQFF
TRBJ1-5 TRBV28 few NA TGTGCCAGCAGCCCCCTTCGGGGGAGGGATCAGCCCCAGCATTTT CASSPLRGRDQPQHF
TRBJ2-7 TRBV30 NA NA TGTGCCTGGAGTGCTCAAGGTTACGAGCAGTACTTC CAWSAQGYEQYF
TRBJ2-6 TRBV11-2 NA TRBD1 TGTGCCAGCAGTTTCGACAGGGCTGGGGCCAACGTCCTGACTTTC CASSFDRAGANVLTF
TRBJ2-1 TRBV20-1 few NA TGCAGTGCTAGGTCTCGAGAGGTGCAGTTCTTC CSARSREVQFF
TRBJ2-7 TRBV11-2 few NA TGTGCCAGCAGCTTAGGATTTCAGGACTTCTACGAGCAGTACTTC CASSLGFQDFYEQYF
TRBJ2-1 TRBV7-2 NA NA TGTGCCAGCAGCTTAGGTCGACCAAATGAGCAGTTCTTC CASSLGRPNEQFF
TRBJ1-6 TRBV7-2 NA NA TGTGCCAGCAGCGGAAGAAGGGCGGGTGGTTCACCCCTCCACTTT CASSGRRAGGSPLHF
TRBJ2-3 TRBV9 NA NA TGTGCCAGCAGCGGGACGGGGGGCCTGGTAGATACGCAGTATTTT CASSGTGGLVDTQYF
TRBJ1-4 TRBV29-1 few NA TGCAGCGCTGGGGAGAGGGTGGAGAATGAAAAACTGTTTTTT CSAGERVENEKLFF
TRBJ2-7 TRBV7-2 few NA TGTGCCAGCAGCTTATTGACGGTATCCTACGAGCAGTACTTC CASSLLTVSYEQYF
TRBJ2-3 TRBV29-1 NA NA TGCAGCGTTGTCCTAGCAAGCACAGATACGCAGTATTTT CSVVLASTDTQYF
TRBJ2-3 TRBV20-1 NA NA TGCAGTGCTAGAGCAGACACAGATACGCAGTATTTT CSARADTDTQYF
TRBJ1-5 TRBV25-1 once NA TGTGCCAGCAGTTGGCCTGCCAGCAATCAGCCCCAGCATTTT CASSWPASNQPQHF
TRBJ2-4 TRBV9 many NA TGTGCCAGCAGCGTTAGCGGTGAAAACATTCAGTACTTC CASSVSGENIQYF
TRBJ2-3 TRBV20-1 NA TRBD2 TGCAGTGCTAGAGATTGGACTAGCGGTAAAGATACGCAGTATTTT CSARDWTSGKDTQYF